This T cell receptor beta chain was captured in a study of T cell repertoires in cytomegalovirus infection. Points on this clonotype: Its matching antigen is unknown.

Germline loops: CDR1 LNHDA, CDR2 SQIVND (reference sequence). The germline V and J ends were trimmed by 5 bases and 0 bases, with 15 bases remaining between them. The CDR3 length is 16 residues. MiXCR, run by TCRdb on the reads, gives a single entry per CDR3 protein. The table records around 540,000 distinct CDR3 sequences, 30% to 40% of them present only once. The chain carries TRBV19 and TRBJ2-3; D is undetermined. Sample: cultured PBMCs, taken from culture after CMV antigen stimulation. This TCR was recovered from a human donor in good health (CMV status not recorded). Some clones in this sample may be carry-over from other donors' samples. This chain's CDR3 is CASSQPSGGSTDTQYF. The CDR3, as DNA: TGTGCCAGTAGTCAACCGTCCGGCGGAAGCACAGATACGCAGTATTTT.